The next 6 T cell receptor beta chains were all read from a single sample in a study of blood T cells in healthy people across ages. Through a sample-barcoded 5' primer and a J-beta primer mix, a second PCR was run for 7 to 11 cycles. MiXCR was run by TCRdb on the 5' RACE reads, yielding one entry per CDR3 protein. The repertoire consists of 1.5 million or so distinct CDR3 sequences, with about 43% occurring once and the leading ten covering 6.5% to 10%. The sequencing sample was made of blood. The receptors derive from a woman aged 18-29 years in good health.

V usage is TRBV5-6 and J usage is TRBJ1-2, with D hard to call. This CDR3 has 13 residues. In germline, CDR1 is SGHDT, CDR2 YYEEEE. The V end was cut by 1 base, the J end by 4 bases, with 8 bases between. The CDR3 nucleotides are TGTGCCAGCAGCTTGCAACAGAGCTATGGCTACACCTTC. Translated: CASSLQQSYGYTF.

CDR3 sequence reads: CASSLGTEYYEQYF. As DNA, the CDR3 is TGTGCCAGCAGTTTGGGGACAGAATACTACGAGCAGTACTTC. The rearrangement uses TRBV6-2 or TRBV6-3 and TRBJ2-7; 7 positions match TRBD1. The V and J ends lost 4 bases and 3 bases, in that order; junction bases with no gene match: 6. Looked up from germline, CDR1 is MNHEY and CDR2 is SVGEGT. This CDR3 is 14 amino acids long.

This clonotype was recorded many times. The chain combines TRBV10-3 with TRBJ2-1, with 7 bases lining up with TRBD2. The CDR3 consists of 13 residues. The germline V gene encodes CDR1 ENHRY and CDR2 SYGVKD. V lost 7 bases and J lost 7; bases outside the gene matches: 7. CDR3 region: CAINGLVGNEQFF. CDR3 bases: TGTGCCATCAACGGACTAGTGGGGAATGAGCAGTTCTTC.

This clonotype was found a few times. The chain employs TRBV6-5 and TRBJ2-7; tentatively, D is TRBD1 (6 bases). CDR3 length: 14 amino acids. From germline, CDR1 is MNHEY and CDR2 SVGAGI. The V end lost 4 bases, the J end lost 3 bases, and 13 bases lay between the germline ends. CDR3 nucleotide sequence: TGTGCCAGCAGTTCCCGGGACAACCACTACGAGCAGTACTTC. It yields the protein CASSSRDNHYEQYF.

This clonotype was seen more than once but under ten times. This chain connects TRBV6-1 to TRBJ2-7, with D possibly TRBD1 on 6 matching bases. The germline CDR1 and CDR2 sequences are MNHNS and SASEGT. The CDR3 contains 14 residues. V was pared by 2 bases and J by 3 bases, with 11 bases between. CDR3 loop: CASSELGQIYEQYF. For the CDR3, the DNA is TGTGCCAGCAGTGAATTAGGACAGATCTACGAGCAGTACTTC.

This clonotype came up a few times. The chain joins TRBV7-6 to TRBJ1-2; 10 positions match TRBD1. The junction had 4 bases not matched to a gene; V was cut back by 4 bases and J by 8 bases. The CDR3 is made up of 13 amino acids. Germline-derived CDR1 and CDR2 are SGHVS and FNYEAQ. CDR3 bases: TGTGCCAGCAGCTCGACAGGGGGCCGCGGCTACACCTTC. It is translated as CASSSTGGRGYTF.